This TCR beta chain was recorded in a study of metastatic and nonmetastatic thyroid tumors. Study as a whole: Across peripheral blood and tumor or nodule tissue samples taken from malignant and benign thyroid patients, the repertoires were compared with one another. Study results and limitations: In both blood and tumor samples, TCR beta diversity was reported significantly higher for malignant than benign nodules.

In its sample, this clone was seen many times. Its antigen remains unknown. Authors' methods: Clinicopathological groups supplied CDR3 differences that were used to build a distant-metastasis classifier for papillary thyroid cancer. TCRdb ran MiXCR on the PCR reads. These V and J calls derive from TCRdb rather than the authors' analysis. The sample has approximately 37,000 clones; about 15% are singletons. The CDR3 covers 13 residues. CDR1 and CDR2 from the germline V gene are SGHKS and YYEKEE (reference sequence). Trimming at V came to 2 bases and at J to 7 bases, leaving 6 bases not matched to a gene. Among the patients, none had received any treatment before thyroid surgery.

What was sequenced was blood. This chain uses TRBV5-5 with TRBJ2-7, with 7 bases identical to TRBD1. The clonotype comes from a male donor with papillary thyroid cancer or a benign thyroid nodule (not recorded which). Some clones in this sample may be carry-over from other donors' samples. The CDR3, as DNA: TGTGCCAGCAGCTTAGACAGGGCTTGGGAGCAGTACTTC. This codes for CASSLDRAWEQYF.